These T cell receptor beta chains were read from a single sample in a study of T cells in Graves' hyperthyroidism and ophthalmopathy. In TCRdb, the multiplex PCR reads were re-called with MiXCR into one record per CDR3 protein. Here the sample spans 500,000 to 600,000 distinct CDR3 sequences, just under 20% being singletons. Source material: blood. These receptors were taken from a man aged 40-50 years with Graves' ophthalmopathy. Both conserved end residues are part of each CDR3. Each record gives: D gene, V gene, J gene, clone size, CDR3 DNA, CDR3 protein. The D gene is left open where the match is weak. The size of a clone is reported for some rows only, either as once, few or many, or as a class for expanded clones.

d_call: -
v_call: TRBV20-1
j_call: TRBJ2-4
clone_size: -
cdr3_nt: TGCAGCCTGCCTAAGGCGTCAGAAAACATTCAGTACTTC
cdr3_aa: CSLPKASENIQYF

d_call: -
v_call: TRBV7-9
j_call: TRBJ2-3
clone_size: many
cdr3_nt: TGTGCCAGCAGCTTCCCAGATACGCAGTATTTT
cdr3_aa: CASSFPDTQYF

d_call: TRBD2
v_call: TRBV7-9
j_call: TRBJ2-5
clone_size: few
cdr3_nt: TGTGCCAGCAGCTTAGAGTTGACTAGCGGGAGAGCAGAGACCCAGTACTTC
cdr3_aa: CASSLELTSGRAETQYF

d_call: TRBD1
v_call: TRBV7-9
j_call: TRBJ1-2
clone_size: once
cdr3_nt: TGTGCCAGCAGTCATGACGGGACAGGGGGCGATGGCTACACCTTC
cdr3_aa: CASSHDGTGGDGYTF

d_call: -
v_call: TRBV11-1
j_call: TRBJ1-1
clone_size: many
cdr3_nt: TGTGCCAGCAGCCGCCTTCTGTACACTGAAGCTTTCTTT
cdr3_aa: CASSRLLYTEAFF

d_call: TRBD2
v_call: TRBV5-6
j_call: TRBJ2-2
clone_size: -
cdr3_nt: TGTGCCAGCAGCACGGGACTAGCGGGATTCACCGGGGAGCTGTTTTTT
cdr3_aa: CASSTGLAGFTGELFF

d_call: -
v_call: TRBV27
j_call: TRBJ2-7
clone_size: many
cdr3_nt: TGTGCCAGCCAGTCCTACTACGAGCAGTACTTC
cdr3_aa: CASQSYYEQYF

d_call: -
v_call: TRBV6-2/TRBV6-3
j_call: TRBJ1-1
clone_size: -
cdr3_nt: TGTGCCAGCAGACCTGCCGTGGAGATCACTGAAGCTTTCTTT
cdr3_aa: CASRPAVEITEAFF

d_call: -
v_call: TRBV24-1
j_call: TRBJ2-3
clone_size: few
cdr3_nt: TGTGCCACCAGTGAGAAAAGCACAGATACGCAGTATTTT
cdr3_aa: CATSEKSTDTQYF

d_call: -
v_call: TRBV7-7
j_call: TRBJ1-1
clone_size: few
cdr3_nt: TGTGCTAGCAGCCCCTCTCCGGGACAACAGAACACTGAAGCTTTCTTT
cdr3_aa: CASSPSPGQQNTEAFF

d_call: -
v_call: TRBV14
j_call: TRBJ2-1
clone_size: -
cdr3_nt: TGTGCCAGCAGCCAAGGGCGCGGGAACCTTAACTCCTACAATGAGCAGTTCTTC
cdr3_aa: CASSQGRGNLNSYNEQFF

d_call: TRBD2
v_call: TRBV13
j_call: TRBJ2-5
clone_size: few
cdr3_nt: TGTGCCAGCAGGGGGAGGGCGGGGGAGACCCAGTACTTC
cdr3_aa: CASRGRAGETQYF

d_call: TRBD2
v_call: TRBV29-1
j_call: TRBJ2-4
clone_size: -
cdr3_nt: TGCAGCGTGTCCCTCGGGGGGGTCGCCAAAAACATTCAGTACTTC
cdr3_aa: CSVSLGGVAKNIQYF

d_call: TRBD1
v_call: TRBV9
j_call: TRBJ2-5
clone_size: -
cdr3_nt: TGTGCCAGCAGCGCTCATAGCGGACAGGGTTTTGGAGAGACCCAGTACTTC
cdr3_aa: CASSAHSGQGFGETQYF

d_call: TRBD2
v_call: TRBV13
j_call: TRBJ2-1
clone_size: many
cdr3_nt: TGTGCCAGCAGCGCGCGCGCGGGACTAGCGGGAGTTGCTGAGCAGTTCTTC
cdr3_aa: CASSARAGLAGVAEQFF